One T cell receptor beta chain is described in this entry. This sample stems from a study of blood T cell repertoires in COVID-19. V lost 4 bases, J lost 5 bases, and 14 bases lay in between. In germline, CDR1 is MGHRA, CDR2 YSYEKL. This CDR3 has 14 residues. Participant-reported clinical history was the basis for cohort assignment. The assay was immunoSEQ multiplex PCR, and TCRdb's table has in-frame clones only and misses some. Of fewer than 350,000 clones in the sample, around 90% were seen once. The chain links TRBV4-1 to TRBJ1-2, with TRBD1 as a possible D gene (5 bases). Material: PBMCs or T cells enriched from blood (not recorded which). The source of this sequence is a woman between 40 and 55 years old who had recovered from COVID-19. The CDR3 coding sequence is TGCGCCAGCAGCCCACCGGGGGGAGGGTATGGCTACACCTTC. Protein sequence: CASSPPGGGYGYTF.